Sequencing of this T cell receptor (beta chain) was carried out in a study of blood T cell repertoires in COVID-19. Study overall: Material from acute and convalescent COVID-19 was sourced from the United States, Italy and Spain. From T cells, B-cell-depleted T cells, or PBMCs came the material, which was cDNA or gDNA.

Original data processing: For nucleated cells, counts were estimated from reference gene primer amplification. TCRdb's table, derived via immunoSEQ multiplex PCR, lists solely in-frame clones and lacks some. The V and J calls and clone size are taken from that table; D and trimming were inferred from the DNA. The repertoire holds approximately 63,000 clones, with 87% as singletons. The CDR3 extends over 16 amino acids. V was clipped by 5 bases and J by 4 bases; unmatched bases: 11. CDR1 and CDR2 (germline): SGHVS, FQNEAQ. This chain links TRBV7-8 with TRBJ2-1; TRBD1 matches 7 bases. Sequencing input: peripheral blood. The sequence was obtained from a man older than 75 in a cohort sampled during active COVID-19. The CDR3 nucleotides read TGTGCCAGCAGCCCCCAACCCGGGACAGCATACAATGAGCAGTTCTTC. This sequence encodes CASSPQPGTAYNEQFF.